The next 10 T cell receptor beta chains were all read from a single sample in a study of molecular identifiers for immune sequencing clone quantification. One entry per CDR3 protein results from TCRdb running MiXCR on the PCR reads. This table holds approximately 670,000 distinct CDR3 sequences, about 20% found once. Sequencing input: naive CD8+ T cells from blood, with Jurkat cell RNA spiked in. The sample's subset: FACS-sorted CD8+CD4-CCR7+CD45RA+ naive T cells. These receptors came from a human donor in good health. Some libraries in this study had Jurkat cell RNA spiked in.

This clonotype was detected ten times or more. The chain recombines TRBV5-6 with TRBJ2-7; TRBD1 matches at 9 bases. The CDR3 has 15 residues. Germline V gives CDR1 SGHDT, CDR2 YYEEEE. With 3 bases clipped from V and 0 bases from J, the junction kept 4 bases outside the gene matches. The CDR3 bases are TGTGCCAGCAGCTCGGACAGGGGAAACTCCTACGAGCAGTACTTC. It yields the protein CASSSDRGNSYEQYF. The full variable domain, with the rest looked up from reference TRBV5-6 and TRBJ2-7, is DAGVTQSPTHLIKTRGQQVTLRCSPKSGHDTVSWYQQALGQGPQFIFQYYEEEERQRGNFPDRFSGHQFPNYSSELNVNALLLGDSALYLCASSSDRGNSYEQYFGPGTRLTVT.

This clonotype was observed at least ten times. The chain employs TRBV6-5 and TRBJ2-7; TRBD1 matches 9 bases. The CDR3 spans 14 residues. With V trimmed by 6 bases and J by 6 bases, 9 bases remained unmatched. Germline assignment: CDR1 MNHEY and CDR2 SVGAGI. The CDR3 DNA reads as TGTGCCAGCAGGGCTGGGACAGGGCTTGTCGAGCAGTACTTC. It encodes CASRAGTGLVEQYF.

This clonotype occurred many times. One junction end does not reproduce the germline sequence, and a read error may be involved. The J gene is TRBJ2-1, the V gene TRBV14; no reliable D call. CDR1 and CDR2 (germline): SGHDN, FVKESK. The CDR3 is 11 residues long. CDR3: CASSQGYEQFF. The DNA for the CDR3 is TGTGCCAGCAGTCAAGGGTATGAGCAGTTCTTC.

The table lists this clonotype with a few counts. A much more abundant neighbour one base away suggests this may be a read error. CDR3: CCATDGNSNQPQHF. The CDR3 DNA sequence: TGCTGTGCTACCGACGGGAATAGCAATCAGCCCCAGCATTTT. The chain carries TRBV20-1 and TRBJ1-5; D remains ambiguous. This CDR3 has 14 amino acids. Germline CDR1 is DFQATT and CDR2 is SNEGSKA (reference sequence).

This clonotype occurred many times. The chain couples TRBV27 to TRBJ1-5; D is unresolved. Germline-derived CDR1 and CDR2 are MNHEY and SMNVEV (reference sequence). The CDR3 runs 15 residues. V was shortened by 0 bases and J by 3 bases, with 9 bases between the two germline ends. The CDR3 region is CASSLSLRANQPQHF. The DNA of the CDR3 is TGTGCCAGCAGTTTATCGCTGAGGGCCAATCAGCCCCAGCATTTT.

This clonotype was recorded a few times. The chain couples TRBV19 to TRBJ2-5; 7 nucleotides line up with TRBD2. V lost 3 bases to trimming and J lost 4 bases; unmatched junction nucleotides: 8. CDR1 is LNHDA and CDR2 is SQIVND in the germline V gene (reference sequence). The CDR3 sequence is 15 residues long. The CDR3 sequence is CASSIGLVFGETQYF. In DNA, the CDR3 is TGTGCCAGTAGTATTGGACTAGTTTTCGGAGAGACCCAGTACTTC.

Notes on this clonotype: A much more abundant neighbour one base away suggests this may be a read error. The chain recombines TRBV19 with TRBJ1-5; D may be TRBD1 (5 bases). Germline loops: CDR1 LNHDA, CDR2 SQIVND (reference sequence). The CDR3 is made up of 12 amino acids. CDR3 in amino acids: CAGRAGLQPQHF. The CDR3, as DNA: TGTGCCGGTAGGGCAGGGCTACAGCCCCAGCATTTT. Filled out from reference TRBV19 and TRBJ1-5, the complete variable domain reads DGGITQSPKYLFRKEGQNVTLSCEQNLNHDAMYWYRQDPGQGLRLIYYSQIVNDFQKGDIAEGYSVSREKKESFPLTVTSAQKNPTAFYLCAGRAGLQPQHFGDGTRLSIL.

This clonotype showed up many times. This chain links TRBV7-9 with TRBJ1-3; tentative D call: TRBD1 (5 bases). V lost 6 bases and J lost 0, with 9 bases in between. The CDR3 length is 14 residues. Germline V gene data show CDR1 as SEHNR and CDR2 as FQNEAQ (reference sequence). CDR3 in DNA: TGTGCCAGCAGAGAGGACACCTCTGGAAACACCATATATTTT. Residues: CASREDTSGNTIYF.

This clonotype was seen ten or more times. The chain combines TRBV5-8 with TRBJ2-3, with a weak D call TRBD1 (6 bases). CDR3 length: 18 residues. V was trimmed by 2 bases and J by 3 bases, leaving 22 bases between them. The germline gives CDR1 SGHTS, CDR2 YDEGEE. The CDR3 spells CASSFSDTRGPLTDTQYF. In DNA, the CDR3 is TGTGCCAGCAGCTTTTCCGATACCAGGGGCCCCCTGACAGATACGCAGTATTTT.

With regard to this clonotype: This may arise from a read error, as a much more abundant clone is one base away. The chain is built from TRBV3-1 and TRBJ2-2, with D perhaps TRBD1 (5 bases). The V and J ends lost 0 bases and 5 bases respectively, with 16 bases between them. Germline lookup yields CDR1 LGHDT and CDR2 YNNKEL (reference sequence). This CDR3 comprises 17 residues. The CDR3 nucleotides read TGTGCCAGCAGCCAAGACGACACCCCTAAGGGGACCGGGGAGCTGTTTTTT. It codes for CASSQDDTPKGTGELFF. Filled out from reference TRBV3-1 and TRBJ2-2, the complete variable domain reads DTAVSQTPKYLVTQMGNDKSIKCEQNLGHDTMYWYKQDSKKFLKIMFSYNNKELIINETVPNRFSPKSPDKAHLNLHINSLELGDSAVYFCASSQDDTPKGTGELFFGEGSRLTVL.